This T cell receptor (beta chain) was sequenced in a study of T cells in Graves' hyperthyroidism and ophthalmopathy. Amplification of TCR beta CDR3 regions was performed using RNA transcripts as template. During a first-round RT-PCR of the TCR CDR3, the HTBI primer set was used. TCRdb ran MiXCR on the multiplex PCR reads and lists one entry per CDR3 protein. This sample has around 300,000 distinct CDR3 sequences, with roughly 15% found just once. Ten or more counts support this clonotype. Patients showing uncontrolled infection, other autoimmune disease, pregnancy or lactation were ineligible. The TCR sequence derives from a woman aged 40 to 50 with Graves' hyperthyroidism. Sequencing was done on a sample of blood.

The CDR3 region is CASNPTRGGDTQYF. In DNA, the CDR3 is TGTGCCAGCAACCCTACTAGAGGGGGAGATACGCAGTATTTT. This chain connects TRBV2 to TRBJ2-3, with a tentative D call TRBD1 (6 bases). Germline CDR1 SNHLY, CDR2 FYNNEI. The CDR3 length is 14 residues. Trimming stripped 7 bases from V and 5 bases from J, with 16 bases between. Together with reference TRBV2 and TRBJ2-3, the CDR3 gives the full variable domain: EPEVTQTPSHQVTQMGQEVILRCVPISNHLYFYWYRQILGQKVEFLVSFYNNEISEKSEIFDDQFSVERPDGSNFTLKIRSTKLEDSAMYFCASNPTRGGDTQYFGPGTRLTVL.